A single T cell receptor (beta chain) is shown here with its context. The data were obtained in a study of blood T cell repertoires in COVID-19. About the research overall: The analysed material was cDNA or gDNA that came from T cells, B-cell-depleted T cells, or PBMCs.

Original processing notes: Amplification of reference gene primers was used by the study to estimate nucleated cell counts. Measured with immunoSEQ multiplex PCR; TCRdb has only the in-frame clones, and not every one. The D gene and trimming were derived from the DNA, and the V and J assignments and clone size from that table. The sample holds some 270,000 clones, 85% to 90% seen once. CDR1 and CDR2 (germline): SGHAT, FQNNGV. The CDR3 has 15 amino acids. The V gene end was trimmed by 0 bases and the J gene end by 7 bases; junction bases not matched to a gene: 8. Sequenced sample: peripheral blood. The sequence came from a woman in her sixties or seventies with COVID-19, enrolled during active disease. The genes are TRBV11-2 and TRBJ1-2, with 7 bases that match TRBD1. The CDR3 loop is CASSLDLSRQGGYTF. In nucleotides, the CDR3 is TGTGCCAGCAGCTTAGATCTAAGTCGACAGGGTGGCTACACCTTC.